Here is one TCR beta chain with its context. These data come from a study of blood T cell repertoires in COVID-19. Across the study: T cells, B-cell-depleted T cells, or PBMCs supplied cDNA or gDNA.

The CDR3 length is 15 residues. Trimming shortened V by 5 bases and J by 6 bases, and 16 bases separated the two germline ends. Per germline, CDR1 SGHAT and CDR2 FQNNGV. As originally analysed: Reference gene primers were amplified, and this amplification served to estimate nucleated cell counts. Profiled with immunoSEQ multiplex PCR; TCRdb holds only in-frame clones, not every one. The V and J calls and the clone size are those of that table, but D and trimming were determined from the DNA. The sample includes roughly 250,000 clones, about 87% of them seen just once. Sequenced material: PBMCs or T cells enriched from blood (not recorded which). V usage is TRBV11-2 and J usage is TRBJ1-4; weak D call: TRBD1 (6 bases). The receptor was isolated from a woman between 50 and 59 years old who had recovered from COVID-19. The CDR3 DNA sequence: TGTGCCAGCAGCCGGGGGGTCAGGGGCTATGAAAAACTGTTTTTT. As protein: CASSRGVRGYEKLFF.